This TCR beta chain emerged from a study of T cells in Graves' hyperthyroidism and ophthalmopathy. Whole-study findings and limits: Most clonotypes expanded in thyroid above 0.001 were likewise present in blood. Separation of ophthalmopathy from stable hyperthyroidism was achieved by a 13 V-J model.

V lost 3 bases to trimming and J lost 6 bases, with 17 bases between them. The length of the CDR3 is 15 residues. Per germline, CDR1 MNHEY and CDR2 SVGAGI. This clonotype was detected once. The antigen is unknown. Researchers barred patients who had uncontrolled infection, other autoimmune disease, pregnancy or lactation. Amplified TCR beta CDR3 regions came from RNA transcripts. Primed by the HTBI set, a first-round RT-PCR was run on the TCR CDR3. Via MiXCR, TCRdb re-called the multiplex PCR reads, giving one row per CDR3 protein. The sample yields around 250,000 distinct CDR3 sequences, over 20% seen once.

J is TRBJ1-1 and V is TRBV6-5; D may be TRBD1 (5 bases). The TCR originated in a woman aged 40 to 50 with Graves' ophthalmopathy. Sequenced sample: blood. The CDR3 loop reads CASSYMWGSTAEAFF. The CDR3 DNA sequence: TGTGCCAGCAGTTATATGTGGGGCTCTACGGCTGAAGCTTTCTTT.